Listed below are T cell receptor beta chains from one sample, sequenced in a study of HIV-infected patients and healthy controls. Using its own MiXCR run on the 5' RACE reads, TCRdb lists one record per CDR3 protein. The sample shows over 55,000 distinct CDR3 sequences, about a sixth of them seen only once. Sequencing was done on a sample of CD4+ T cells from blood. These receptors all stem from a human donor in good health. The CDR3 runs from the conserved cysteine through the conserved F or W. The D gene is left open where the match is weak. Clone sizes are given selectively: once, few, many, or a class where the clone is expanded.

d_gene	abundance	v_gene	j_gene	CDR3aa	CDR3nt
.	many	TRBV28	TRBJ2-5	CASSRIYTKSTQYF	TGTGCCAGCAGTCGGATATATACCAAGTCCACCCAGTACTTC
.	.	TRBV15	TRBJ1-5	CATSRIQGYSNQPQHF	TGTGCCACCAGCAGGATTCAGGGGTATAGCAATCAGCCCCAGCATTTT
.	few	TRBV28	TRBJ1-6	CASSLSGRHNSPLHF	TGTGCCAGCAGTTTAAGTGGCAGGCATAATTCACCCCTCCACTTT
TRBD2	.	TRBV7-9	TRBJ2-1	CASSLAIRLAGGKARQFF	TGTGCCAGCAGCTTAGCGATCCGTCTAGCGGGGGGGAAGGCCCGGCAGTTCTTC
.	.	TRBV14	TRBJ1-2	CASSRLRTSYGYTF	TGTGCCAGCAGCCGCCTTAGGACTTCTTATGGCTACACCTTC
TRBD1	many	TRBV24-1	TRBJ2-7	CATSDYRGQYF	TGTGCCACCAGTGATTACAGGGGGCAGTACTTC
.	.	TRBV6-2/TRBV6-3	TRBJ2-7	CASTYRSGGPSYEQYF	TGTGCCAGCACTTACCGTTCAGGAGGGCCTTCCTACGAGCAGTACTTC
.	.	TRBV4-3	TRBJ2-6	CASSRTPAGANVLTF	TGCGCCAGCAGCCGGACCCCGGCTGGGGCCAACGTCCTGACTTTC
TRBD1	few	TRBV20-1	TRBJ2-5	CSARRPTGGRETQYF	TGCAGTGCCCGGAGACCGACAGGGGGCCGCGAGACCCAGTACTTC
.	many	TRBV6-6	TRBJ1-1	CASSYGSSMNTEAFF	TGTGCCAGCAGTTATGGGAGTAGTATGAACACTGAAGCTTTCTTT
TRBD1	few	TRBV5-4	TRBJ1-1	CASSPGGRGDTEAFF	TGTGCCAGCAGCCCCGGAGGCAGGGGGGACACTGAAGCTTTCTTT
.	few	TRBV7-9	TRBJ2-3	CASSLGGQDGTQYF	TGTGCCAGCAGCTTAGGGGGGCAAGACGGTACGCAGTATTTT
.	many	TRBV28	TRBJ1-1	CASSSPQGGNTEAFF	TGTGCCAGCAGTTCCCCCCAAGGGGGGAACACTGAAGCTTTCTTT
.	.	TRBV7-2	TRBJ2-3	CASSSRLDTQYF	TGTGCCAGCAGCTCCAGACTAGATACGCAGTATTTT
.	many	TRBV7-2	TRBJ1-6	CASSLKALNSPLHF	TGTGCCAGCAGCTTAAAGGCTCTCAATTCACCCCTCCACTTT
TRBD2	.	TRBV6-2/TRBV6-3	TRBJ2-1	CASRSGTSGPNEQFF	TGTGCCAGCAGGTCCGGGACTAGCGGGCCCAATGAGCAGTTCTTC
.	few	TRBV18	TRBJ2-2	CASSSDLTGELFF	TGTGCCAGCTCTTCAGACCTTACCGGGGAGCTGTTTTTT
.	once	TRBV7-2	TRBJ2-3	CASSLGGRGFTGPTDTQYF	TGTGCCAGCAGCTTAGGTGGTAGGGGCTTTACGGGCCCCACAGATACGCAGTATTTT
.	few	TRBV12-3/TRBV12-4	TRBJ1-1	CASSPQVTITNTEAFF	TGTGCCAGCAGTCCCCAGGTCACGATAACGAACACTGAAGCTTTCTTT
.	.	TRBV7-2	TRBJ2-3	CASGAADTQYF	TGTGCCAGCGGCGCAGCAGATACGCAGTATTTT
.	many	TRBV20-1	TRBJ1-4	CSAIPGGRDEKLFF	TGCAGTGCTATCCCCGGGGGTAGGGATGAAAAACTGTTTTTT
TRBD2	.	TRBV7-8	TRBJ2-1	CASSLSQRGAYEQFF	TGTGCCAGCAGCCTCTCTCAGCGGGGGGCCTATGAGCAGTTCTTC
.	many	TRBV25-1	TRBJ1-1	CASSHTRTEAFF	TGTGCCAGCAGCCATACTCGGACTGAAGCTTTCTTT
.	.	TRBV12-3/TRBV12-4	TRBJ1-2	CASSNPANYGYTF	TGTGCCAGCAGCAACCCGGCGAACTATGGCTACACCTTC
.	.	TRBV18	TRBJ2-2	CASPPPNVSYTGELFF	TGTGCCAGCCCACCTCCAAACGTTTCGTACACCGGGGAGCTGTTTTTT